This T cell receptor beta chain was sequenced for a study of early T cells in non-severe SARS-CoV-2 infection. Whole-study context: It was bulk RNA from unsorted whole blood that was sequenced, and the chains were unpaired. Study observations and caveats: A preference for anti-spike CD8 responses marked VDJdb matching, which missed private and CD4 specificities.

Comments on this clonotype: Antigen unknown.

Trimming cost V 3 bases and J 7 bases, with 27 bases left between them. Germline CDR1 and CDR2: MGHDK and SYGVNS. The CDR3 spans 19 residues. Unique molecular identifiers were added to individual cDNA molecules. TCRdb reprocessed the 5' RACE reads via MiXCR and lists one record per CDR3 protein. Here the sample spans roughly 120,000 distinct CDR3 sequences, about 16% being singletons. V and J are TRBV25-1 and TRBJ1-4, with D perhaps TRBD1 (5 bases). The sequenced material came from whole blood. The receptor was isolated from an adult who was a healthcare worker with PCR-confirmed SARS-CoV-2 infection or an uninfected control (not recorded which). Here the CDR3 DNA reads TGTGCCAGCAGTGAGACCTACACAGGCTATCGATCGGGGGGTGAAAAACTGTTTTTT. Translating it yields CASSETYTGYRSGGEKLFF.